Listed here are 14 T cell receptor beta chains from one sample, sequenced in a study of blood T cell repertoires in COVID-19. Sequencing was performed with immunoSEQ multiplex PCR; in TCRdb, only in-frame clones are kept and a portion is missing. The repertoire holds 35,000 to 45,000 clones, with almost 85% as singletons. Sequenced sample: peripheral blood. The source of these receptors is a human donor in a cohort sampled during active COVID-19.

A single count supports this clone. This sequence joins TRBV4-2 and TRBJ2-1, with 11 bases identical to TRBD2. CDR3 size: 16 residues. J gave up 9 bases and V 5 bases, and 12 bases lay outside the gene matches. Germline-derived CDR1 and CDR2 are LGHNA and YNFKEQ. The CDR3 DNA reads TGTGCCAGCAGCTCCCTACTAGCGGGAGTGAACGGTGAGCAGTTCTTC. It yields the protein CASSSLLAGVNGEQFF.

This chain joins TRBV12-3 or TRBV12-4 and TRBJ2-5, with D perhaps TRBD1 (6 bases). CDR3 size: 13 residues. Trimming stripped 2 bases from V and 5 bases from J, with 9 bases between. The CDR3 bases are TGTGCCAGCAGTTTAAACAGGGCCGAGACCCAGTACTTC. Amino acids: CASSLNRAETQYF.

This chain links TRBV5-1 with TRBJ2-1, with 7 bases lining up with TRBD1. Trimming removed 3 bases from V and 1 base from J; junction bases left unmatched: 1. The CDR3 runs to 14 residues. CDR1 is SGHRS, CDR2 YFSETQ, per germline. CDR3 region: CASSSDRSYNEQFF. In DNA form, the CDR3 reads TGCGCCAGCAGCTCGGACAGGTCCTACAATGAGCAGTTCTTC.

The chain employs TRBV19 and TRBJ2-2; TRBD1 matches 12 bases. The CDR3 has 17 amino acids. Germline assignment: CDR1 LNHDA and CDR2 SQIVND (reference sequence). V was clipped by 6 bases and J by 3 bases; unmatched bases: 8. The CDR3 bases are TGTGCCAGTAGACCGGGACAGGGGGCTTGGTACACCGGGGAGCTGTTTTTT. Its protein product is CASRPGQGAWYTGELFF.

The chain carries TRBV3-1 (or the pseudogene TRBV3-2) and TRBJ2-1; perhaps TRBD2 as D (5 bases). The CDR3 covers 12 residues. Looked up from germline, CDR1 is LGHDT and CDR2 is YNNKEL (reference sequence). Trimming shortened V by 2 bases and J by 7 bases, and 6 bases separated the two germline ends. The CDR3 spells CASSQSGNEQFF. The CDR3 nucleotides read TGTGCCAGCAGCCAATCGGGGAATGAGCAGTTCTTC.

The chain links TRBV11-2 to TRBJ2-7, with D possibly being TRBD1 (5 bases). CDR1 and CDR2 (germline): SGHAT, FQNNGV. V lost 5 bases and J 4 bases, leaving 15 bases between the germline ends. CDR3 length: 14 amino acids. CDR3 sequence reads: CASSQQGVPYEQYF. CDR3 DNA sequence: TGTGCCAGCAGCCAACAAGGGGTCCCGTACGAGCAGTACTTC.

This chain joins TRBV19 and TRBJ1-4; a weak D match, TRBD1 (5 bases). Trimming removed 9 bases from V and 0 bases from J, with 11 bases in between. Germline CDR1 reads LNHDA; CDR2 reads SQIVND (reference sequence). The CDR3 is 14 residues long. CDR3 residues: CASRGDPTNEKLFF. CDR3 DNA sequence: TGTGCCAGCCGCGGGGACCCAACTAATGAAAAACTGTTTTTT.

The V gene is TRBV18, the J gene TRBJ2-1; D ambiguous. Germline CDR1 and CDR2: KGHSH and LQKENI. Trimming took off 3 bases at V and 6 bases at J, with 6 bases between the two ends. The CDR3 totals 12 residues. The CDR3 DNA is TGTGCCAGCTCACCCCCGTCCAATGAGCAGTTCTTC. Protein sequence: CASSPPSNEQFF.

The V and J genes are TRBV4-1 and TRBJ1-4; D ambiguous. This CDR3 has 14 residues. Trimming pared 4 bases from V and 4 bases from J, leaving 10 bases between. Germline loops: CDR1 MGHRA, CDR2 YSYEKL. Here the CDR3 reads CASSRLGGNEKLFF. DNA of the CDR3: TGCGCCAGCAGCCGCCTCGGAGGTAATGAAAAACTGTTTTTT.

This clone turned up a few times. V usage is TRBV9 and J usage is TRBJ1-5; 10 bases fit TRBD1. The CDR3 covers 15 residues. V dropped 3 bases and J dropped 6; count of bases not matched to a gene: 6. Germline V gene sequence: CDR1 SGDLS, CDR2 YYNGEE. The CDR3 spells CASSASTGGFQPQHF. CDR3 sequence (DNA): TGTGCCAGCAGCGCTTCGACAGGGGGCTTTCAGCCCCAGCATTTT.

The chain is built from TRBV6-5 and TRBJ1-5; the D gene is possibly TRBD1 (6 bases). Germline V CDR1 and CDR2: MNHEY, SVGAGI. Trimming removed 6 bases from V and 5 bases from J, with 11 bases in between. The CDR3 runs to 13 residues. CDR3 nucleotides: TGTGCCAGCAGGACAGGAATCTATCAGCCCCAGCATTTT. Residues: CASRTGIYQPQHF.

The chain recombines TRBV5-5 with TRBJ2-6; a weak D match, TRBD1 (6 bases). V lost 3 bases and J 0 bases, leaving 10 bases between the germline ends. Germline V lookup: CDR1 SGHKS, CDR2 YYEKEE (reference sequence). CDR3 length equals 16 residues. Written as DNA, the CDR3 is TGTGCCAGCAGCTGGCAGGGGATCTCTGGGGCCAACGTCCTGACTTTC. As protein: CASSWQGISGANVLTF.

V gene TRBV27 combines with J gene TRBJ1-6; weak D call: TRBD1 (6 bases). Trimming removed 9 bases at V and 10 bases at J, with 13 bases between. Germline lookup yields CDR1 MNHEY and CDR2 SMNVEV (reference sequence). The CDR3 covers 12 residues. The CDR3 protein is CASGRGPSPLHF. In DNA form, the CDR3 reads TGTGCCAGTGGGCGGGGGCCCTCACCCCTCCACTTT.

The chain combines TRBV30 with TRBJ1-5; D is possibly TRBD1 (5 bases). The CDR3 runs 14 residues. Trimming cost V 2 bases and J 4 bases, with 12 bases left between them. Germline CDR1 is GTSNPN and CDR2 is SVGIG (reference sequence). CDR3 amino acids: CAWSLGGANQPQHF. The CDR3 nucleotides are TGTGCCTGGAGTCTGGGTGGGGCTAATCAGCCCCAGCATTTT.